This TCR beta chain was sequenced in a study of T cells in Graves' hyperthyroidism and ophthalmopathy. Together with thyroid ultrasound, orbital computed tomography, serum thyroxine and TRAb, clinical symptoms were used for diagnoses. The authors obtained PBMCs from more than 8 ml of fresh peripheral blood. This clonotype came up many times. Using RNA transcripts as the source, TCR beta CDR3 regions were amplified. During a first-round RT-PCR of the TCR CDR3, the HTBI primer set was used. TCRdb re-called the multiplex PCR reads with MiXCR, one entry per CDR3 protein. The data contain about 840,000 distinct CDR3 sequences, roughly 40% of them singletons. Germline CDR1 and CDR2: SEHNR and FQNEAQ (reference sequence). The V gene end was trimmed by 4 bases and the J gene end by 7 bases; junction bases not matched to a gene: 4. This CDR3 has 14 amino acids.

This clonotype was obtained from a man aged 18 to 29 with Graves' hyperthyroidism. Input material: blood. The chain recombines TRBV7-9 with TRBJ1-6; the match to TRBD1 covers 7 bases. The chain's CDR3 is CASSSTGNNSPLHF. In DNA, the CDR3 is TGTGCCAGCAGCTCGACAGGGAACAATTCACCCCTCCACTTT.